These 31 T cell receptor beta chains came from one sample sequenced in a study of blood T cell repertoires in COVID-19. The method was immunoSEQ multiplex PCR; TCRdb's version includes in-frame clones alone and lacks a portion of them. The repertoire holds about 71,000 clones, with more than 60% as singletons. The sequencing sample was made of peripheral blood. These receptor sequences come from a woman older than 75 with active or convalescent COVID-19.

The table lists this clone with a few counts. In DNA form, the CDR3 reads TGTGCCAGCGGGAGACAGGACGAGCAGTACTTC. It specifies CASGRQDEQYF. This chain uses TRBV6-5 with TRBJ2-7; D is possibly TRBD1 (6 bases). CDR1 is MNHEY and CDR2 is SVGAGI in the germline V gene. V dropped 8 bases and J dropped 5 bases, with 10 bases sitting between them. CDR3 length equals 11 residues.

This clone was observed a few times. CDR3 amino acids: CSVVAQDTEAFF. In DNA, the CDR3 is TGCAGCGTCGTGGCACAGGACACTGAAGCTTTCTTT. V and J are TRBV29-1 and TRBJ1-1; a possible D gene is TRBD1 (5 bases). CDR1 and CDR2 from the germline V gene are SQVTM and ANQGSEA. Trimming pared 6 bases from V and 3 bases from J, leaving 11 bases between. The CDR3 is made up of 12 amino acids.

The J gene is TRBJ1-1, the V gene TRBV7-2; 7 positions agree with TRBD1. This CDR3 has 14 amino acids. Germline loops: CDR1 SGHTA, CDR2 FQGNSA. V gave up 3 bases and J gave up 5 bases; unmatched junction bases: 6. The CDR3 sequence is CASSFRQGGTEAFF. DNA of the CDR3: TGTGCCAGCAGCTTTCGACAGGGTGGGACTGAAGCTTTCTTT.

The V gene is TRBV9, the J gene TRBJ2-1, with 8 bases lining up with TRBD1. The CDR3 spans 14 residues. Germline V lookup: CDR1 SGDLS, CDR2 YYNGEE. V shed 3 bases, J shed 8 bases, and the junction held 7 bases outside the gene matches. DNA for the CDR3: TGTGCCAGCAGCGGACCAGGGGGCTGGGATGAGCAGTTCTTC. This codes for CASSGPGGWDEQFF.

This chain links TRBV7-2 with TRBJ1-1; TRBD1 aligns across 7 bases. V shed 5 bases, J shed 7 bases, and the junction held 4 bases outside the gene matches. CDR1 and CDR2 (germline): SGHTA, FQGNSA. The CDR3 runs 12 residues. This chain's CDR3 is CASSRRQGEAFF. As DNA, the CDR3 is TGTGCCAGCAGCCGACGACAGGGTGAAGCTTTCTTT. Complete variable domain (other parts from reference TRBV7-2 and TRBJ1-1): GAGVSQSPSNKVTEKGKDVELRCDPISGHTALYWYRQSLGQGLEFLIYFQGNSAPDKSGLPSDRFSAERTGGSVSTLTIQRTQQEDSAVYLCASSRRQGEAFFGQGTRLTVV.

The chain combines TRBV7-8 with TRBJ2-5, with D unclear. With 0 bases removed from V and 5 bases from J, the gap between germline ends came to 10 bases. Germline values: CDR1 SGHVS, CDR2 FQNEAQ. CDR3 size: 14 residues. DNA for the CDR3: TGTGCCAGCAGCTTAGCGTTCCTAGTGGAGACCCAGTACTTC. This sequence encodes CASSLAFLVETQYF.

The chain employs TRBV19 and TRBJ2-1; weak D call: TRBD1 (6 bases). This CDR3 is built from 13 residues. In germline, CDR1 is LNHDA, CDR2 SQIVND (reference sequence). Trimming pared 5 bases from V and 8 bases from J, leaving 13 bases between. DNA for the CDR3: TGTGCCAGTAGTCTTACAGGGATCGATGAGCAGTTCTTC. Translation gives CASSLTGIDEQFF.

The chain employs TRBV28 and TRBJ1-2; 9 nucleotides align to TRBD1. The V gene's germline CDR1 is MDHEN and CDR2 SYDVKM. The CDR3 is 16 amino acids. Germline trimming cut 11 bases from V and 2 bases from J; bases unmatched to any gene: 15. CDR3 residues: CAAGQGRGSRNYGYTF. The CDR3 coding sequence is TGTGCCGCGGGACAGGGTAGAGGATCTAGGAACTATGGCTACACCTTC.

This chain connects TRBV4-2 to TRBJ1-2, with 7 bases aligning to TRBD1. J gave up 5 bases and V 0 bases, and 9 bases lay outside the gene matches. This CDR3 contains 16 residues. In germline, CDR1 is LGHNA, CDR2 YNFKEQ. Here the CDR3 reads CASSQDRAGGGYGYTF. The DNA of the CDR3 is TGTGCCAGCAGCCAAGATCGGGCAGGGGGAGGATATGGCTACACCTTC.

The chain employs TRBV19 and TRBJ1-5, with D unclear. CDR3 size: 16 residues. Germline V CDR1 and CDR2: LNHDA, SQIVND (reference sequence). V was cut by 4 bases and J by 8 bases, with 21 bases left in between. The DNA for the CDR3 is TGTGCCAGTAGTACCTCCCTTTGGGCATATATCAAGCCCCAGCATTTT. This sequence encodes CASSTSLWAYIKPQHF.

The chain is built from TRBV6-6 and TRBJ2-3; no definite D call. The CDR3 sequence is 13 residues long. Germline V lookup: CDR1 MNHNY, CDR2 SVGAGI (reference sequence). V shed 6 bases and J shed 1 base, with 8 bases lying between them. The CDR3 bases are TGTGCCAGCAGCCCTACAGGCACAGATACGCAGTATTTT. As protein: CASSPTGTDTQYF.

V gene TRBV7-2 combines with J gene TRBJ2-1, with TRBD1 as a possible D gene (6 bases). Trimming shortened V by 4 bases and J by 4 bases, and 11 bases separated the two germline ends. The V gene's germline CDR1 is SGHTA and CDR2 FQGNSA. The CDR3 spans 14 residues. CDR3 bases: TGTGCCAGCAGCTCGCGACAGGCGTACAATGAGCAGTTCTTC. Its translation: CASSSRQAYNEQFF.

J is TRBJ1-4 and V is TRBV4-3, with D possibly TRBD1 on 6 matching bases. The V and J ends lost 5 bases and 6 bases respectively, with 16 bases between them. The CDR3 sequence is 15 residues long. Per the germline V gene, CDR1 is LGHNA and CDR2 is YSLEER. The CDR3 DNA reads as TGCGCCAGCAGCTGGCAGAGGGGGTCCGATGAAAAACTGTTTTTT. Its translation is CASSWQRGSDEKLFF.

This clone was seen only once. The chain combines TRBV6-4 with TRBJ1-3; D may be TRBD1 (6 bases). V gave up 2 bases and J gave up 0 bases, with 14 bases separating them. CDR3 length: 17 residues. The V gene's germline CDR1 is MRHNA and CDR2 SNTAGT. The CDR3 DNA reads TGTGCCAGCAGTGACGGGACAAGACTTATCTCTGGAAACACCATATATTTT. This sequence encodes CASSDGTRLISGNTIYF.

This rearrangement joins TRBV7-9 to TRBJ1-1; possible D gene TRBD1, 5 bases. This CDR3 has 15 amino acids. Trimming took off 1 base at V and 4 bases at J, with 13 bases between the two ends. Per the germline V gene, CDR1 is SEHNR and CDR2 is FQNEAQ (reference sequence). The CDR3 is CASSLVEGYGTEAFF. CDR3 bases: TGTGCCAGCAGCTTAGTGGAGGGGTATGGCACTGAAGCTTTCTTT.

The chain is built from TRBV6-5 and TRBJ1-1; no reliable D call. The CDR3 is 16 amino acids. Germline values: CDR1 MNHEY, CDR2 SVGAGI. V was clipped by 0 bases and J by 0 bases, with 11 bases between them. Written as DNA, the CDR3 is TGTGCCAGCAGTTACTCGGGCAGGCGACTGAACACTGAAGCTTTCTTT. Translating gives CASSYSGRRLNTEAFF.

This clone is a singleton in its sample. The V call is TRBV12-2, the J call TRBJ2-3; the DNA was not used to check the table's D call, TRBD2. TRBV12-2 corresponds to a pseudogene. CDR3 length: 16 residues. The CDR3 here is CASRLGRGLSIDTQYF. CDR3 coding DNA: TGTGCAAGTCGCCTAGGACGAGGACTAAGTATAGATACGCAGTATTTT.

This clone was seen at least ten times. The chain has TRBV5-4 and TRBJ1-5; the D gene is possibly TRBD1 (6 bases). Per the germline V gene, CDR1 is SGHNT and CDR2 is YYREEE (reference sequence). The length of the CDR3 is 13 residues. V was cut by 4 bases and J by 3 bases, with 8 bases left in between. The CDR3 DNA is TGTGCCAGCAGCGGGGGCATCAATCAGCCCCAGCATTTT. This translates into CASSGGINQPQHF. Combining the CDR3 with reference TRBV5-4 and TRBJ1-5 gives the whole variable domain ETGVTQSPTHLIKTRGQQVTLRCSSQSGHNTVSWYQQALGQGPQFIFQYYREEENGRGNFPPRFSGLQFPNYSSELNVNALELDDSALYLCASSGGINQPQHFGDGTRLSIL.

This clone was observed once. The V call is TRBV13, the J call TRBJ1-1; weak D call: TRBD1 (5 bases). The germline CDR1 and CDR2 sequences are PRHDT and FYEKMQ (reference sequence). The V end was cut by 6 bases, the J end by 4 bases, with 12 bases between. The CDR3 runs 13 residues. The CDR3 sequence: CASRTGGGTEAFF. CDR3 nucleotides: TGTGCCAGCAGGACCGGGGGGGGCACTGAAGCTTTCTTT.

The chain joins TRBV2 to TRBJ1-2; D unresolved. V lost 5 bases to trimming and J lost 4 bases, with 17 bases between them. The CDR3 is 15 amino acids. In germline, CDR1 is SNHLY, CDR2 FYNNEI. DNA of the CDR3: TGTGCCAGCAGTCTCGAGAAGGAGGGTGGCTATGGCTACACCTTC. Protein sequence: CASSLEKEGGYGYTF.

The chain carries TRBV6-6 and TRBJ2-7, with D hard to call. Trimming pared 4 bases from V and 3 bases from J, leaving 16 bases between. The germline V gene encodes CDR1 MNHNY and CDR2 SVGAGI (reference sequence). The CDR3 is 15 residues long. CDR3 amino acids: CASSSPTLNFYEQYF. CDR3 nucleotide sequence: TGTGCCAGCAGTTCTCCAACTCTTAATTTCTACGAGCAGTACTTC.

On this clone itself: One junction end disagrees with the germline gene, perhaps due to a read error. This chain connects TRBV3-1 (or the pseudogene TRBV3-2) to TRBJ1-2, with 7 bases fitting TRBD1. The germline gives CDR1 LGHDT, CDR2 YNNKEL (reference sequence). The length of the CDR3 is 16 residues. The CDR3 DNA reads as TGTGCCAGCACCCAATCAGACTGGCAGGGGGTCTATGGCTACACCTTC. It specifies CASTQSDWQGVYGYTF.

Written as DNA, the CDR3 is TGTGCCACCAGTGACTTTGACAGGGGCAATGAAAAACTGTTTTTT. This codes for CATSDFDRGNEKLFF. The chain carries TRBV24-1 and TRBJ1-4, with TRBD1 matching 8 bases. J was trimmed by 5 bases and V by 4 bases; bases with no gene match: 5. The germline CDR1 and CDR2 sequences are KGHDR and SFDVKD. This CDR3 has 15 amino acids.

V gene TRBV7-2 combines with J gene TRBJ2-5; 9 bases agree with TRBD1. Germline CDR1 is SGHTA and CDR2 is FQGNSA. J lost 8 bases, V lost 6 bases, and 7 bases had no gene match. The CDR3 length is 13 residues. The CDR3 sequence: CASSPVDRGTQYF. CDR3 bases: TGTGCCAGCAGTCCAGTGGACAGGGGCACCCAGTACTTC.

This chain joins TRBV7-9 and TRBJ1-5, with 10 bases identical to TRBD1. In germline, CDR1 is SEHNR, CDR2 FQNEAQ (reference sequence). Unmatched junction bases numbered 10, after V lost 5 bases and J lost 0 bases. The CDR3 covers 18 residues. This CDR3 is CASSGDRGGRYSNQPQHF. In DNA, the CDR3 is TGTGCCAGCAGCGGGGACAGGGGAGGCCGATATAGCAATCAGCCCCAGCATTTT.

This chain connects TRBV30 to TRBJ1-1, with TRBD1 as a possible D gene (5 bases). Germline CDR1 GTSNPN, CDR2 SVGIG (reference sequence). CDR3 size: 13 residues. V was shortened by 1 base and J by 5 bases, with 11 bases between the two germline ends. The CDR3 loop is CAWSAGDETEAFF. CDR3 nucleotides: TGTGCCTGGAGTGCGGGGGATGAAACTGAAGCTTTCTTT.

This clone was counted between two and nine times. The V gene is TRBV7-9, the J gene TRBJ2-1; a possible D gene is TRBD2 (5 bases). Germline V gene data show CDR1 as SEHNR and CDR2 as FQNEAQ (reference sequence). V was cut by 4 bases and J by 0 bases, with 7 bases left in between. This CDR3 region has 14 residues. CDR3 sequence (DNA): TGTGCCAGCAGCTCGGGGAGCTCCTACAATGAGCAGTTCTTC. It is translated as CASSSGSSYNEQFF.

The rearrangement links TRBV6-5 to TRBJ1-5, with TRBD1 matching over 7 bases. Germline assignment: CDR1 MNHEY and CDR2 SVGAGI. After removal of 7 bases from V and 6 bases from J, the junction contained 9 bases not matched to a gene. The CDR3 sequence is 14 residues long. The CDR3 protein is CASTGGAGFQPQHF. As DNA, the CDR3 is TGTGCCAGCACAGGGGGTGCGGGTTTTCAGCCCCAGCATTTT.

This clone was recorded a few times. V usage is TRBV7-2 and J usage is TRBJ2-1; 8 bases are shared with TRBD2. CDR1 is SGHTA, CDR2 FQGNSA, per germline. With V trimmed by 3 bases and J by 8 bases, 3 bases remained unmatched. The CDR3 covers 13 residues. The CDR3 here is CASSFGLADEQFF. CDR3 coding DNA: TGTGCCAGCAGCTTTGGACTAGCAGATGAGCAGTTCTTC.

The chain joins TRBV30 to TRBJ2-5; a weak D match, TRBD1 (5 bases). CDR1 and CDR2 (germline): GTSNPN, SVGIG (reference sequence). V lost 6 bases to trimming and J lost 3 bases, with 14 bases between them. The CDR3 runs to 13 residues. The CDR3 here is CACRQGSKETQYF. The CDR3 DNA reads TGTGCCTGCCGCCAGGGATCGAAAGAGACCCAGTACTTC. Drawing the rest from reference TRBV30 and TRBJ2-5, the complete variable domain is SQTIHQWPATLVQPVGSPLSLECTVEGTSNPNLYWYRQAAGRGLQLLFYSVGIGQISSEVPQNLSASRPQDRQFILSSKKLLLSDSGFYLCACRQGSKETQYFGPGTRLLVL.

This chain links TRBV24-1 with TRBJ2-1; TRBD1 aligns across 9 bases. Germline V gene lookup returns CDR1 KGHDR and CDR2 SFDVKD. There are 16 residues in the CDR3. V dropped 2 bases and J dropped 9; count of bases not matched to a gene: 10. Here the CDR3 reads CATSDSGTGTGGEQFF. The CDR3 nucleotides read TGTGCCACCAGTGATTCCGGGACAGGGACGGGGGGTGAGCAGTTCTTC.